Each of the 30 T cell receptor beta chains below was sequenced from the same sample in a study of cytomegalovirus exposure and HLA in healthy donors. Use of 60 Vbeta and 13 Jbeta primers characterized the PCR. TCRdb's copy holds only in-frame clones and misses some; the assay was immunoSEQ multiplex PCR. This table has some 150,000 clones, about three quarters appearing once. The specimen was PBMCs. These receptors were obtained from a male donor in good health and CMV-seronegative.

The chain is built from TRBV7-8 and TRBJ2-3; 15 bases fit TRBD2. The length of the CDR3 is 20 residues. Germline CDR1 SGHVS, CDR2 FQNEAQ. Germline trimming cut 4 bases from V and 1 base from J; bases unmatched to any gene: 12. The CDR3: CASSSRGLAGGLTRTDTQYF. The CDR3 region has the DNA TGTGCCAGCAGCTCTAGGGGACTAGCGGGGGGCCTAACCCGCACAGATACGCAGTATTTT.

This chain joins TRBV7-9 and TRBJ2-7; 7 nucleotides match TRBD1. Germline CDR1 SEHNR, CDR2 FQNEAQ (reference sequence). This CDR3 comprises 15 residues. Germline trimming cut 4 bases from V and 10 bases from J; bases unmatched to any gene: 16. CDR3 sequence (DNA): TGTGCCAGCAGCTCAGCAGTGGGGGACAGCCATTCTCAGTACTTC. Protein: CASSSAVGDSHSQYF.

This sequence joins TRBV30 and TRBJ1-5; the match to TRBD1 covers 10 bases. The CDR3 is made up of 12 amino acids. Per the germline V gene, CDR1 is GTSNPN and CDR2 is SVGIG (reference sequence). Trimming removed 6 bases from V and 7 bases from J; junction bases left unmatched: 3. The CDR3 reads CACRDRGQPQHF. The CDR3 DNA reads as TGTGCCTGTCGGGACAGGGGCCAGCCCCAGCATTTT.

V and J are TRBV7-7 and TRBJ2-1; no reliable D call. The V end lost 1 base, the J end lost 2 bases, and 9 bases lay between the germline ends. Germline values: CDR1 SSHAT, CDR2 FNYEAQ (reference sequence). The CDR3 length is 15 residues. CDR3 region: CASSLGAATYNEQFF. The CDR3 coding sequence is TGTGCCAGCAGCTTAGGTGCGGCAACCTACAATGAGCAGTTCTTC.

The CDR3 DNA reads as TGCAGCGTTTCGGGGACAGGCTACGAGCAGTACTTC. This encodes CSVSGTGYEQYF. This chain joins TRBV29-1 and TRBJ2-7; 8 bases match TRBD1. The V segment lost 5 bases and the J segment 3 bases; nucleotides outside the gene matches: 3. This CDR3 region has 12 residues. The germline V gene has CDR1 SQVTM and CDR2 ANQGSEA.

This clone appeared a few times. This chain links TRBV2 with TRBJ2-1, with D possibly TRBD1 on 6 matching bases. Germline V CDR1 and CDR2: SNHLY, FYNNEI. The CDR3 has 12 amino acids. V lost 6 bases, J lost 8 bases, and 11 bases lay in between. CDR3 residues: CASRTGVDEQFF. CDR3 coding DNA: TGTGCCAGCAGGACAGGAGTAGATGAGCAGTTCTTC.

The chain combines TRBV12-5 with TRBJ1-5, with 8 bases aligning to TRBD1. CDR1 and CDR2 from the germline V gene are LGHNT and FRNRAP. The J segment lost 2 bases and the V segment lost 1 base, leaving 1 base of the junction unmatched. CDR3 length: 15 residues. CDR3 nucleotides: TGTGCTAGTGGTTTGGCGGGACAGGGCAATCAGCCCCAGCATTTT. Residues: CASGLAGQGNQPQHF.

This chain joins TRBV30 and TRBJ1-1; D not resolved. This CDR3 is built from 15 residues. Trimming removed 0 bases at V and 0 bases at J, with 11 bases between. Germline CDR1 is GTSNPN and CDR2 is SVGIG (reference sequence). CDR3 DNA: TGTGCCTGGAGTGTTGACTGGCAGCTGAACACTGAAGCTTTCTTT. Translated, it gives CAWSVDWQLNTEAFF.

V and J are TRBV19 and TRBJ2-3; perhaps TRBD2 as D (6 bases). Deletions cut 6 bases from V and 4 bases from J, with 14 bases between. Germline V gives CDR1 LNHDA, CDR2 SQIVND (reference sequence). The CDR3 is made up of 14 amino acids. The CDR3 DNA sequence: TGTGCCAGTAGGATCGGAGGGTCCGCAGATACGCAGTATTTT. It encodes CASRIGGSADTQYF.

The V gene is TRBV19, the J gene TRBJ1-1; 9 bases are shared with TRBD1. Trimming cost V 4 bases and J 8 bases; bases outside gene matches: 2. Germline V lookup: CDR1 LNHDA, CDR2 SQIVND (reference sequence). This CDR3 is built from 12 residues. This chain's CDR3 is CASSRQGGEAFF. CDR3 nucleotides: TGTGCCAGTAGTAGACAGGGGGGAGAAGCTTTCTTT.

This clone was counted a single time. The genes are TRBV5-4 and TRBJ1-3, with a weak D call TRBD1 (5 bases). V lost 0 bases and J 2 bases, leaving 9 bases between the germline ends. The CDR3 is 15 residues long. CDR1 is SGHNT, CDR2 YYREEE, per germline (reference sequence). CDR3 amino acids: CASSLVPGAGNTIYF. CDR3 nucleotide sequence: TGTGCCAGCAGCTTGGTTCCGGGGGCTGGAAACACCATATATTTT.

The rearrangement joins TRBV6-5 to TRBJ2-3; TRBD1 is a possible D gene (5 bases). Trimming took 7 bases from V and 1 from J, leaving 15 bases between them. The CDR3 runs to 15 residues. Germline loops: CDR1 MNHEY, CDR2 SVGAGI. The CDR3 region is CASTPRGRGTDTQYF. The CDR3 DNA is TGTGCCAGCACCCCTCGAGGCAGGGGCACAGATACGCAGTATTTT.

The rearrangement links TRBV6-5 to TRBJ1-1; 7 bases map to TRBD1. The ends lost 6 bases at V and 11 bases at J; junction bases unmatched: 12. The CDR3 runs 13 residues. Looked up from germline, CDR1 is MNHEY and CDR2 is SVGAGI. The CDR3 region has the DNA TGTGCCAGCAGCCCAATTAGACAGGGTGGCGCTTTCTTT. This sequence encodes CASSPIRQGGAFF.

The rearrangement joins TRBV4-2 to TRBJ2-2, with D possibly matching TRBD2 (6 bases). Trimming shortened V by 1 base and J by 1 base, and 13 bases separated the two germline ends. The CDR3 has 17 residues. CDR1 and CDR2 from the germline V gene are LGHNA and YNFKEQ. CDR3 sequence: CASSQGFQGGNTGELFF. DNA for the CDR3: TGTGCCAGCAGCCAAGGCTTCCAGGGAGGGAACACCGGGGAGCTGTTTTTT.

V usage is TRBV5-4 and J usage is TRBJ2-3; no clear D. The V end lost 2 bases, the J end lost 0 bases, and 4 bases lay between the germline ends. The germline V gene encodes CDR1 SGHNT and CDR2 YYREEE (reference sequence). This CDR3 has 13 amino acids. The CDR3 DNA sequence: TGTGCCAGCAGCTTAGCTAGCACAGATACGCAGTATTTT. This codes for CASSLASTDTQYF.

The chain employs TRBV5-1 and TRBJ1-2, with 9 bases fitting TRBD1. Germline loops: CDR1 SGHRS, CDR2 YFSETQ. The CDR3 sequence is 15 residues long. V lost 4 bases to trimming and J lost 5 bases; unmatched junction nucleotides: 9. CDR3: CASSPGDRELYGYTF. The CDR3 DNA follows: TGCGCCAGCAGCCCCGGGGACAGGGAATTATATGGCTACACCTTC.

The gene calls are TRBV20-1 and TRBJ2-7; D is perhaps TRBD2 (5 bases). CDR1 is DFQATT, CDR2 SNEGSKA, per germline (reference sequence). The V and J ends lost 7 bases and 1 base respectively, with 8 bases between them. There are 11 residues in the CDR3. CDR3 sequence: CSVERSYEQYF. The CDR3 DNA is TGCAGTGTGGAGCGGTCCTACGAGCAGTACTTC.

The CDR3 coding sequence is TGCGCCAGCAGGTTGCGCGGGGAGTACAACACTGAAGCTTTCTTT. The encoded protein is CASRLRGEYNTEAFF. The J gene is TRBJ1-1, the V gene TRBV5-1, with D uncertain. This CDR3 spans 15 amino acids. Germline assignment: CDR1 SGHRS and CDR2 YFSETQ. Trimming removed 5 bases from V and 2 bases from J, with 16 bases in between.

CDR3 bases: TGTGCCAGCAGCGTAGGGGGACAGGGAATGAACACTGAAGCTTTCTTT. As protein: CASSVGGQGMNTEAFF. The V gene is TRBV9, the J gene TRBJ1-1, with 9 nucleotides matching TRBD1. This CDR3 has 16 residues. Germline assignment: CDR1 SGDLS and CDR2 YYNGEE. The trim removed 0 bases at V and 0 bases at J, leaving 3 bases unmatched.

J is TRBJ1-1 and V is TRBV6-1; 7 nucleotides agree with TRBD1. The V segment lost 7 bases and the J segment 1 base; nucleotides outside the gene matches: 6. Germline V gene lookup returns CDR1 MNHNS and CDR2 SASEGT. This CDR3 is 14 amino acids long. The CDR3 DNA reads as TGTGCCAGCACCCGCGGGACAGCGAACACTGAAGCTTTCTTT. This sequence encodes CASTRGTANTEAFF.

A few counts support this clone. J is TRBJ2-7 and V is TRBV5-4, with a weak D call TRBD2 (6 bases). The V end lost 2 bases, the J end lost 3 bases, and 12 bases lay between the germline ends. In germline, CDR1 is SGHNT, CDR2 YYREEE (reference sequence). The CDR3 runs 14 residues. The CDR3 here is CASSFLGGSYEQYF. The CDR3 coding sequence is TGTGCCAGCAGCTTCCTAGGAGGGAGCTACGAGCAGTACTTC.

The CDR3 protein is CASSTRSGEAGARYNEQFF. CDR3 nucleotides: TGCGCCAGCAGCACACGTTCGGGGGAGGCGGGGGCCCGATACAATGAGCAGTTCTTC. The chain links TRBV4-1 to TRBJ2-1, with D possibly TRBD2 on 7 matching bases. Per germline, CDR1 MGHRA and CDR2 YSYEKL. The CDR3 totals 19 residues. Trimming cost V 5 bases and J 4 bases, with 27 bases left between them.

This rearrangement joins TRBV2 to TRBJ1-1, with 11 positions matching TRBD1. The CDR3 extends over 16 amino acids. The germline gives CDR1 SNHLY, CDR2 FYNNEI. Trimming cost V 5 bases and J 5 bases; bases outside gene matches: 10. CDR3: CASSWTGGVYGTEAFF. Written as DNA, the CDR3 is TGTGCCAGCAGTTGGACAGGGGGCGTTTATGGTACTGAAGCTTTCTTT.

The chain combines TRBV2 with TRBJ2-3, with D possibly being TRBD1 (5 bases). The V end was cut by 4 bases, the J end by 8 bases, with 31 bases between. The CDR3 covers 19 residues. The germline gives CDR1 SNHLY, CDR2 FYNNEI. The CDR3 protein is CASSGAGSGSPLAVSTQYF. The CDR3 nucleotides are TGTGCCAGCAGTGGTGCAGGGTCGGGTAGCCCATTAGCCGTGAGTACGCAGTATTTT.

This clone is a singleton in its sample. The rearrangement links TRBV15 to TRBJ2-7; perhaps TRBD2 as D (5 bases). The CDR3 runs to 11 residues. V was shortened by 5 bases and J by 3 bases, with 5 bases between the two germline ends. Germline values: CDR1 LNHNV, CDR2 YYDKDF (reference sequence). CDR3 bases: TGTGCCACCAGCCGGGGCTACGAGCAGTACTTC. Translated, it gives CATSRGYEQYF. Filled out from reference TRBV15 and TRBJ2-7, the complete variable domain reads DAMVIQNPRYQVTQFGKPVTLSCSQTLNHNVMYWYQQKSSQAPKLLFHYYDKDFNNEADTPDNFQSRRPNTSFCFLDIRSPGLGDTAMYLCATSRGYEQYFGPGTRLTVT.

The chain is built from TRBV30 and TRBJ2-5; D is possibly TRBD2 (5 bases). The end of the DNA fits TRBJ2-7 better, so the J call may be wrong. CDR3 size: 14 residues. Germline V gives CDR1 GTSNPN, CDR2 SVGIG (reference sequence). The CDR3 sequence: CAWTNYGDSYEQYF. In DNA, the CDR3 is TGTGCCTGGACCAACTACGGGGACTCCTACGAGCAGTACTTC.

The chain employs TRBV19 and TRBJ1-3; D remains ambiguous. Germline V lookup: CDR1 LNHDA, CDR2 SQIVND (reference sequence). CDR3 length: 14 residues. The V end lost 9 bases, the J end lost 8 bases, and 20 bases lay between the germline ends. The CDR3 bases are TGTGCCAGCCCGGGCCGAGGGTATAGACACACCATATATTTT. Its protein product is CASPGRGYRHTIYF. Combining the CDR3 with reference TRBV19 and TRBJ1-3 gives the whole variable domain DGGITQSPKYLFRKEGQNVTLSCEQNLNHDAMYWYRQDPGQGLRLIYYSQIVNDFQKGDIAEGYSVSREKKESFPLTVTSAQKNPTAFYLCASPGRGYRHTIYFGEGSWLTVV.

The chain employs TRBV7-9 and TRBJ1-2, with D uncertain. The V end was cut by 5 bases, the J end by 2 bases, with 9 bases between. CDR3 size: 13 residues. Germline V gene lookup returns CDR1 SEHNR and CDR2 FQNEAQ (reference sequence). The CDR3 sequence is CASSTDVNYGYTF. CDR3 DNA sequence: TGTGCCAGCAGCACAGACGTCAACTATGGCTACACCTTC. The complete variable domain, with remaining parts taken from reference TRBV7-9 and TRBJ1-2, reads DTGVSQNPRHKITKRGQNVTFRCDPISEHNRLYWYRQTLGQGPEFLTYFQNEAQLEKSRLLSDRFSAERPKGSFSTLEIQRTEQGDSAMYLCASSTDVNYGYTFGSGTRLTVV.

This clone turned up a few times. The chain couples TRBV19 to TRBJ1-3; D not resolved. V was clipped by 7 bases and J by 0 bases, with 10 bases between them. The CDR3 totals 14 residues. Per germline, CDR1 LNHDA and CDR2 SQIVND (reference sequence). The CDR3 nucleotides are TGTGCCAGTAAAATACTGAACTCTGGAAACACCATATATTTT. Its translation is CASKILNSGNTIYF.

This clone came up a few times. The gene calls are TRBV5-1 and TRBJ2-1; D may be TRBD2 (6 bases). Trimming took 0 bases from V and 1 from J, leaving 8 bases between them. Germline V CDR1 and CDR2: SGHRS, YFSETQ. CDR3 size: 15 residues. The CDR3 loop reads CASSLVEGSYNEQFF. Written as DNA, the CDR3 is TGCGCCAGCAGCTTGGTGGAGGGATCCTACAATGAGCAGTTCTTC.